Listed here is a single T cell receptor beta chain. TCRdb processed the 5' RACE reads anew with MiXCR; each CDR3 protein has one entry. The sample lists 45,000 to 60,000 distinct CDR3 sequences, roughly 15% seen once, with more than 15% in the top ten. This sample is part of a study of T cells of healthy individuals. V was pared by 3 bases and J by 6 bases, with 9 bases of the junction left unmatched. Germline V gives CDR1 DFQATT, CDR2 SNEGSKA (reference sequence). There are 15 residues in the CDR3. The J gene is TRBJ2-7, the V gene TRBV20-1; 12 nucleotides agree with TRBD2. The receptor was derived from a human donor in good health. The DNA for the CDR3 is TGCAGTGCTAGTGGCAGACTAGCGGGAGTACGCGAGCAGTACTTC. It specifies CSASGRLAGVREQYF.